The 17 T cell receptor beta chains presented below share a single source sample, sequenced in a study of T cells expressing NK-cell markers. One entry per CDR3 protein, without DNA, is what TCRdb gives after re-calling the 5' RACE reads. The repertoire table contains fewer than 550,000 distinct CDR3 sequences. Sample: blood T cells: a sorted CD56 or NKG2C T cell subset, CD4+ or CD8+ T cells, or bulk PBMC T cells (not recorded which). The receptors were sampled from a woman in her fifties or sixties in good health.

CDR3 in amino acids: CASRPRVHGNTEAFF. This sequence joins TRBV12-3 or TRBV12-4 and TRBJ1-1. The CDR3 loop spans 15 amino acids.

The genes are TRBV29-1 and TRBJ1-5; TCRdb lists TRBD1, though no DNA is available to test this call. Germline CDR1 SQVTM, CDR2 ANQGSEA. The CDR3 is 12 residues long. This chain's CDR3 is CSVRGVNQPQHF.

CDR3 sequence reads: CSATRSGRGSPLHF. The chain employs TRBV20-1 and TRBJ1-6; absent DNA, TCRdb's TRBD1 call cannot be checked. The CDR3 is 14 residues long. Germline V gives CDR1 DFQATT, CDR2 SNEGSKA (reference sequence).

V is TRBV2 and J is TRBJ2-2. Per germline, CDR1 SNHLY and CDR2 FYNNEI. This CDR3 spans 13 amino acids. This chain's CDR3 is CATLEREPGELFF.

This chain uses TRBV6-6 with TRBJ2-1; TCRdb outputs TRBD2, but without DNA this stays unchecked. Germline lookup yields CDR1 MNHNY and CDR2 SVGAGI (reference sequence). The CDR3 loop spans 15 amino acids. CDR3: CASSLAGWAYNEQFF.

The chain carries TRBV6-5 and TRBJ1-1. Germline-derived CDR1 and CDR2 are MNHEY and SVGAGI. The CDR3 covers 13 residues. The CDR3 sequence: CASIPSGTNEAFF.

V gene TRBV20-1 combines with J gene TRBJ2-7; without DNA, the TCRdb call of TRBD2 cannot be checked. Looked up from germline, CDR1 is DFQATT and CDR2 is SNEGSKA (reference sequence). The CDR3 sequence is 13 residues long. The chain's CDR3 is CSARGGVHYEQYF.

The chain employs TRBV10-3 and TRBJ2-2; TCRdb proposes TRBD1, but this gene call is untestable without DNA. Per the germline V gene, CDR1 is ENHRY and CDR2 is SYGVKD. This CDR3 region has 16 residues. The CDR3 sequence is CAIGGKPTGDTGELFF.

J is TRBJ2-5 and V is TRBV7-8; the TCRdb call, TRBD2, lacks DNA for checking. Germline assignment: CDR1 SGHVS and CDR2 FQNEAQ. This CDR3 has 16 residues. The CDR3 loop reads CASSLARGTSRVAQYF. Filled out from reference TRBV7-8 and TRBJ2-5, the complete variable domain reads GAGVSQSPRYKVAKRGQDVALRCDPISGHVSLFWYQQALGQGPEFLTYFQNEAQLDKSGLPSDRFFAERPEGSVSTLKIQRTQQEDSAVYLCASSLARGTSRVAQYFGPGTRLLVL.

The chain uses TRBV20-1 and TRBJ2-6; TCRdb's assignment of TRBD1 cannot be checked, as there is no DNA. This CDR3 has 16 amino acids. The germline V gene encodes CDR1 DFQATT and CDR2 SNEGSKA (reference sequence). The CDR3 is CSANSGQSSGANVLTF.

J is TRBJ2-1 and V is TRBV12-3 or TRBV12-4; lacking DNA, the TRBD2 call made by TCRdb goes unchecked. The CDR3 has 14 residues. This CDR3 is CATTGTSGRIEQFF.

The chain joins TRBV11-2 to TRBJ2-2; no DNA is available, so the TRBD1 call from TCRdb remains unchecked. This CDR3 has 16 amino acids. The V gene's germline CDR1 is SGHAT and CDR2 FQNNGV. CDR3 residues: CASSPDRGRVSGELFF.

The chain combines TRBV20-1 with TRBJ2-7; TCRdb's D gene call, TRBD2, goes unchecked for lack of DNA. The CDR3 covers 16 residues. CDR1 and CDR2 from the germline V gene are DFQATT and SNEGSKA (reference sequence). The chain's CDR3 is CSARRTSGPRPYEQYF.

V usage is TRBV24-1 and J usage is TRBJ2-6. CDR3 length equals 13 residues. Germline V CDR1 and CDR2: KGHDR, SFDVKD. The CDR3 region is CATGNSGANVLTF.

This chain uses TRBV28 with TRBJ2-5; the D call of TRBD1 rests on TCRdb alone, since no DNA is present to check it. This CDR3 has 13 residues. Germline V gene lookup returns CDR1 MDHEN and CDR2 SYDVKM. CDR3 sequence reads: CASMRGDSETQYF.

The chain is built from TRBV2 and TRBJ1-1. CDR3 length equals 13 residues. Germline V CDR1 and CDR2: SNHLY, FYNNEI. CDR3: CASSLHPNTEAFF. Drawing the rest from reference TRBV2 and TRBJ1-1, the complete variable domain is EPEVTQTPSHQVTQMGQEVILRCVPISNHLYFYWYRQILGQKVEFLVSFYNNEISEKSEIFDDQFSVERPDGSNFTLKIRSTKLEDSAMYFCASSLHPNTEAFFGQGTRLTVV.

This chain uses TRBV5-5 with TRBJ2-1. CDR1 and CDR2 from the germline V gene are SGHKS and YYEKEE (reference sequence). This CDR3 has 13 amino acids. This CDR3 is CASSFIGIHEQFF.